The 10 T cell receptor beta chains given below trace back to one sample, sequenced in a study of pediatric ulcerative colitis. Repertoires were generated with immunoSEQ multiplex PCR, while TCRdb's copy carries only in-frame clones and drops some. Counted here are about 64,000 clones, 80% to 90% occurring once; the ten biggest clones make up about 3.5%. The source material was blood. These receptors all come from a boy under 18 with severe ulcerative colitis.

The V and J genes are TRBV7-2 and TRBJ1-4, with 9 bases fitting TRBD1. Trimming cost V 5 bases and J 8 bases; bases outside gene matches: 18. The CDR3 totals 18 residues. Per the germline V gene, CDR1 is SGHTA and CDR2 is FQGNSA. The CDR3 here is CASSAGDRAGYFGEKLFF. The CDR3 DNA reads as TGTGCCAGCAGCGCAGGGGACAGGGCCGGTTATTTTGGGGAAAAACTGTTTTTT. Based on the CDR3 plus reference TRBV7-2 and TRBJ1-4, the full variable domain is GAGVSQSPSNKVTEKGKDVELRCDPISGHTALYWYRQSLGQGLEFLIYFQGNSAPDKSGLPSDRFSAERTGGSVSTLTIQRTQQEDSAVYLCASSAGDRAGYFGEKLFFGSGTQLSVL.

V and J are TRBV27 and TRBJ2-7, with TRBD1 identical over 9 bases. Trimming took 6 bases from V and 4 from J; bases not matched to a gene: 7. The CDR3 is 14 amino acids. CDR1 and CDR2 from the germline V gene are MNHEY and SMNVEV (reference sequence). The CDR3 loop is CASSPGDREYEQYF. The DNA for the CDR3 is TGTGCCAGCAGCCCCGGGGACAGGGAGTACGAGCAGTACTTC.

This clone was seen only a few times. The chain joins TRBV4-1 to TRBJ2-5, with 7 nucleotides matching TRBD2. The CDR3 loop spans 17 amino acids. Germline V gene lookup returns CDR1 MGHRA and CDR2 YSYEKL. Trimming at V came to 1 base and at J to 2 bases, leaving 10 bases not matched to a gene. CDR3 sequence (DNA): TGCGCCAGCAGCCAAGGCCTTTTAGAGCGGGGACAAGAGACCCAGTACTTC. This sequence encodes CASSQGLLERGQETQYF.

This chain links TRBV4-1 with TRBJ2-7, with 11 bases aligning to TRBD2. Germline CDR1 reads MGHRA; CDR2 reads YSYEKL. J was trimmed by 2 bases and V by 2 bases; bases with no gene match: 11. There are 18 residues in the CDR3. This CDR3 is CASSQLSALAGAAYEQYF. CDR3 nucleotide sequence: TGCGCCAGCAGCCAACTTTCCGCACTAGCGGGAGCCGCCTACGAGCAGTACTTC.

This sequence joins TRBV29-1 and TRBJ2-7, with 9 nucleotides matching TRBD1. The CDR3 contains 14 residues. V trimming: 7 bases; J trimming: 5 bases; junction bases outside the gene matches: 12. Germline assignment: CDR1 SQVTM and CDR2 ANQGSEA. The CDR3 is CSALTQGQGNEQYF. CDR3 bases: TGCAGCGCCCTGACTCAAGGACAGGGGAACGAGCAGTACTTC.

The chain employs TRBV10-3 and TRBJ2-7, with 10 positions matching TRBD1. Germline trimming cut 4 bases from V and 1 base from J; bases unmatched to any gene: 1. This CDR3 region has 14 residues. Germline assignment: CDR1 ENHRY and CDR2 SYGVKD. CDR3 nucleotide sequence: TGTGCCATCAGTGTGGACAGGGGGTCCTACGAGCAGTACTTC. It specifies CAISVDRGSYEQYF.

This clone was counted a single time. The rearrangement uses TRBV18 and TRBJ2-3; the D gene is possibly TRBD2 (5 bases). Deletions cut 0 bases from V and 3 bases from J, with 7 bases between. From germline, CDR1 is KGHSH and CDR2 LQKENI. The CDR3 contains 14 residues. The CDR3 protein is CASSPPWETDTQYF. In nucleotides, the CDR3 is TGTGCCAGCTCACCACCGTGGGAGACAGATACGCAGTATTTT.

This chain connects TRBV7-9 to TRBJ2-7; 7 positions match TRBD1. V trimming: 8 bases; J trimming: 2 bases; junction bases outside the gene matches: 3. CDR1 is SEHNR and CDR2 is FQNEAQ in the germline V gene (reference sequence). The CDR3 is 12 amino acids. The CDR3 DNA sequence: TGTGCCAGCGGGGGACAGCCCTACGAGCAGTACTTC. Protein sequence: CASGGQPYEQYF.

The chain couples TRBV19 to TRBJ2-5, with TRBD1 identical over 9 bases. The CDR3 has 15 residues. Germline CDR1 LNHDA, CDR2 SQIVND (reference sequence). Germline trimming cut 5 bases from V and 3 bases from J; bases unmatched to any gene: 7. CDR3 nucleotide sequence: TGTGCCAGTAGTCGGACAGGGGCCAGGAAAGAGACCCAGTACTTC. Translation: CASSRTGARKETQYF.

This chain joins TRBV5-1 and TRBJ2-7; D is perhaps TRBD1 (6 bases). The CDR3 sequence is 15 residues long. V was clipped by 0 bases and J by 1 base, with 11 bases between them. Germline V lookup: CDR1 SGHRS, CDR2 YFSETQ. Written as DNA, the CDR3 is TGCGCCAGCAGCTTGGTAGGGGGACCTTCCTACGAGCAGTACTTC. It is translated as CASSLVGGPSYEQYF.